A selection of T cell receptor beta chains follows, all from one sample in a study of blood T cell repertoires in COVID-19. The assay was immunoSEQ multiplex PCR, and TCRdb's table has in-frame clones only and misses some. The sample has around 70,000 clones, 78% seen once. Source material: peripheral blood. All receptors come from a human donor in a cohort sampled during active COVID-19. CDR3s include the opening cysteine and the closing phenylalanine or tryptophan. Each record gives: V gene, J gene, CDR3 protein.

V gene: TRBV29-1
J gene: TRBJ1-2
CDR3 protein: CSVYWTNYGYTF

V gene: TRBV20-1
J gene: TRBJ1-5
CDR3 protein: CSASYTGNNQPQHF

V gene: TRBV19
J gene: TRBJ2-3
CDR3 protein: CASSIWTSGNTDTQYF

V gene: TRBV11-2
J gene: TRBJ2-7
CDR3 protein: CASSSGQGKPYEQYF

V gene: TRBV30
J gene: TRBJ2-5
CDR3 protein: CASYSTVGETQYF

V gene: TRBV3-1/TRBV3-2
J gene: TRBJ2-2
CDR3 protein: CASSHGTGFTGELFF

V gene: TRBV5-1
J gene: TRBJ2-5
CDR3 protein: CASSGTGTAQETQYF

V gene: TRBV18
J gene: TRBJ1-4
CDR3 protein: CASSRDRGLNEGKLFF

V gene: TRBV5-4
J gene: TRBJ2-3
CDR3 protein: CASSLGLFGTDTQYF

V gene: TRBV5-1
J gene: TRBJ2-3
CDR3 protein: CASSLATSGRILSSTDTQYF

V gene: TRBV5-6
J gene: TRBJ1-1
CDR3 protein: CASSRETGENTEAFF

V gene: TRBV3-1/TRBV3-2
J gene: TRBJ2-6
CDR3 protein: CASSLTESGANVLTF

V gene: TRBV21-1
J gene: TRBJ1-4
CDR3 protein: CASSNPTTNEKLFF

V gene: TRBV6-5
J gene: TRBJ2-7
CDR3 protein: CASSPLTRGDTEQYF

V gene: TRBV28
J gene: TRBJ2-7
CDR3 protein: CASSPFGDSDPGGAYEQYF

V gene: TRBV6-6
J gene: TRBJ2-7
CDR3 protein: CAALFYEQYF